These 10 T cell receptor beta chains share one sample of origin, sequenced in a study of blood T cell repertoires in COVID-19. Repertoires were generated with immunoSEQ multiplex PCR, while TCRdb's copy carries only in-frame clones and drops some. The top ten hold around three fifths of the sample, which has tens of thousands of clones, roughly 88% seen once. Input material: peripheral blood. These receptors came from a man between 65 and 85 years old with acute or convalescent COVID-19.

This rearrangement joins TRBV11-2 to TRBJ2-1; D is undetermined. V lost 2 bases and J 5 bases, leaving 4 bases between the germline ends. The germline V gene has CDR1 SGHAT and CDR2 FQNNGV. The CDR3 length is 12 residues. The CDR3 bases are TGTGCCAGCAGCTTACAAAACAATGAGCAGTTCTTC. Its translation: CASSLQNNEQFF. Complete variable domain (other parts from reference TRBV11-2 and TRBJ2-1): EAGVAQSPRYKIIEKRQSVAFWCNPISGHATLYWYQQILGQGPKLLIQFQNNGVVDDSQLPKDRFSAERLKGVDSTLKIQPAKLEDSAVYLCASSLQNNEQFFGPGTRLTVL.

The rearrangement uses TRBV29-1 and TRBJ1-3, with TRBD1 as a possible D gene (6 bases). CDR1 is SQVTM and CDR2 is ANQGSEA in the germline V gene. The CDR3 extends over 16 amino acids. V lost 7 bases to trimming and J lost 0 bases, with 19 bases between them. Here the CDR3 reads CSAGVGTTDSGNTIYF. CDR3 coding DNA: TGCAGCGCCGGCGTAGGGACAACAGACTCTGGAAACACCATATATTTT.

The J gene is TRBJ1-4, the V gene TRBV13; 8 bases are shared with TRBD1. Germline V lookup: CDR1 PRHDT, CDR2 FYEKMQ (reference sequence). This CDR3 region has 14 residues. With 3 bases clipped from V and 8 bases from J, the junction kept 5 bases outside the gene matches. CDR3 nucleotides: TGTGCCAGCAGCTTGACAGGGGACGACGAAAAACTGTTTTTT. Protein product: CASSLTGDDEKLFF.

This clone turned up a few times. The chain carries TRBV6-2 or TRBV6-3 and TRBJ1-5, with a weak D call TRBD1 (6 bases). The V gene lost 5 bases and the J gene lost 9 bases, with 17 bases spanning the gap. The germline V gene encodes CDR1 MNHEY and CDR2 SVGEGT. The CDR3 contains 14 residues. The CDR3 DNA reads TGTGCCAGCAGTACAGGGACCTCCCGGGGGCCCCAGCATTTT. Protein: CASSTGTSRGPQHF.

The rearrangement joins TRBV15 to TRBJ1-3; TRBD1 might be the D (6 bases). V lost 6 bases and J lost 4, with 16 bases in between. Germline CDR1 LNHNV, CDR2 YYDKDF (reference sequence). The CDR3 consists of 15 residues. The CDR3 loop reads CATSQGISRGNTIYF. The CDR3, as DNA: TGTGCCACCAGTCAGGGGATTTCTCGAGGAAACACCATATATTTT.

The chain recombines TRBV4-3 with TRBJ2-6, with D unresolved. Trimming shortened V by 0 bases and J by 0 bases, and 6 bases separated the two germline ends. Germline V gene sequence: CDR1 LGHNA, CDR2 YSLEER. CDR3 length: 16 amino acids. The CDR3 loop reads CASSQEFSSGANVLTF. CDR3 nucleotides: TGCGCCAGCAGCCAAGAGTTCAGCTCTGGGGCCAACGTCCTGACTTTC.

V usage is TRBV6-5 and J usage is TRBJ1-1; possibly TRBD1 for D (6 bases). V dropped 4 bases and J dropped 1 base, with 16 bases sitting between them. The germline V gene has CDR1 MNHEY and CDR2 SVGAGI. The CDR3 is 16 amino acids. This CDR3 reads CASSWGRRTTNTEAFF. The CDR3 nucleotides read TGTGCCAGCAGTTGGGGGCGGAGGACAACGAACACTGAAGCTTTCTTT.

The chain is built from TRBV30 and TRBJ1-5; D is unclear. Deletions cut 2 bases from V and 1 base from J, with 6 bases between. The germline V gene has CDR1 GTSNPN and CDR2 SVGIG (reference sequence). This CDR3 has 13 amino acids. The CDR3 bases are TGTGCCTGGAGTTTAGCCAGCAATCAGCCCCAGCATTTT. It yields the protein CAWSLASNQPQHF.

The chain joins TRBV6-2 or TRBV6-3 to TRBJ2-4; maybe TRBD2 (5 bases). The V end lost 0 bases, the J end lost 1 base, and 13 bases lay between the germline ends. The CDR3 runs 17 residues. Germline assignment: CDR1 MNHEY and CDR2 SVGEGT. Here the CDR3 DNA reads TGTGCCAGCAGTTACTCGAACGAGGGCATGGCCAAAAACATTCAGTACTTC. Amino acid sequence: CASSYSNEGMAKNIQYF.

The chain joins TRBV5-1 to TRBJ1-2, with 8 bases aligning to TRBD1. The CDR3 runs 14 residues. Germline V lookup: CDR1 SGHRS, CDR2 YFSETQ. The J segment lost 4 bases and the V segment lost 1 base, leaving 3 bases of the junction unmatched. Here the CDR3 reads CASSLSDRAYGYTF. The CDR3 nucleotides are TGCGCCAGCAGCTTGTCGGACAGGGCCTATGGCTACACCTTC.